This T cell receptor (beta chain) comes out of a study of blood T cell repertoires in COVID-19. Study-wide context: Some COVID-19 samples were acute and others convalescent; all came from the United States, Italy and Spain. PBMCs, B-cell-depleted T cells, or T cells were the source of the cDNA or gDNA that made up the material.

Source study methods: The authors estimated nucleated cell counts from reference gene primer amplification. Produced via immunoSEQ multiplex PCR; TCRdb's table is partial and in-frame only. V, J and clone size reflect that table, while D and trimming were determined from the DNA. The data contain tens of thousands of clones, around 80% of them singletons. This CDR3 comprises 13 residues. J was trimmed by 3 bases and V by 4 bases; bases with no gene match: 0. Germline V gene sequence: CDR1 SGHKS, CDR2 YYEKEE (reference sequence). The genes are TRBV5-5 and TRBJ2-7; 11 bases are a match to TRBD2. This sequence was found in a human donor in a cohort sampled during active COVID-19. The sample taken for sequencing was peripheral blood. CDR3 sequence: CASSTSGSYEQYF. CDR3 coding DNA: TGTGCCAGCAGCACTAGCGGGAGCTACGAGCAGTACTTC. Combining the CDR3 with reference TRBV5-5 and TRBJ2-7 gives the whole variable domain DAGVTQSPTHLIKTRGQQVTLRCSPISGHKSVSWYQQVLGQGPQFIFQYYEKEERGRGNFPDRFSARQFPNYSSELNVNALLLGDSALYLCASSTSGSYEQYFGPGTRLTVT.